This entry concerns a single T cell receptor (beta chain). This sample is drawn from a study of blood T cell repertoires in COVID-19. Grouping used clinical history reported by participants in a survey and questionnaire. Cohort 3 donors were reported recovered after two negative PCRs, clearance, or symptom resolution. This CDR3 spans 12 amino acids. Germline V gene sequence: CDR1 SQVTM, CDR2 ANQGSEA. The junction had 3 bases not matched to a gene; V was cut back by 6 bases and J by 6 bases. TCRdb's table, derived via immunoSEQ multiplex PCR, lists solely in-frame clones and lacks some. The sample lists 160,000 or so clones, 84% occurring once.

Input material: PBMCs or T cells enriched from blood (not recorded which). This sequence originates from a woman aged 45-59 years who had recovered from COVID-19. The chain links TRBV29-1 to TRBJ2-2, with 8 bases identical to TRBD1. This CDR3 is CSVKQGAGELFF. CDR3 in DNA: TGCAGCGTAAAACAGGGGGCCGGGGAGCTGTTTTTT.